This T cell receptor (beta chain) was observed in a study of blood T cell repertoires in COVID-19. The repertoire was sequenced with immunoSEQ multiplex PCR; TCRdb's copy has only in-frame clones and lacks some. Of fewer than 400,000 clones detected, roughly 89% appear once; the ten largest clones hold about 5%. The CDR3 totals 12 residues. Germline assignment: CDR1 MGHDK and CDR2 SYGVNS. With V trimmed by 8 bases and J by 5 bases, 6 bases remained unmatched. The TCR originated in a man aged 60 to 69 who had recovered from COVID-19. The rearrangement uses TRBV25-1 and TRBJ2-7, with TRBD1 identical over 7 bases. Sequencing input: PBMCs or T cells enriched from blood (not recorded which). CDR3 DNA sequence: TGTGCCAGCGGGGACAGACCTCACGAGCAGTACTTC. This codes for CASGDRPHEQYF.